The 23 T cell receptor beta chains listed next were all sequenced from one sample in a study of T cells in localized non-small cell lung cancer. Sequenced by immunoSEQ multiplex PCR; TCRdb stores in-frame clones only, minus some. The sample records 1,500 to 2,000 clones, just under 40% being singletons. The sample consisted of lung tumor tissue, taken before any cancer treatment. Receptors originate from a woman aged 40-75 years with stage I lung adenocarcinoma.

The V call is TRBV25-1, the J call TRBJ1-1; D perhaps matches TRBD1 (6 bases). V shed 5 bases and J shed 4 bases, with 11 bases lying between them. Germline CDR1 reads MGHDK; CDR2 reads SYGVNS. This CDR3 comprises 13 residues. The chain's CDR3 is CASSRTGTTEAFF. In DNA, the CDR3 is TGTGCCAGCAGTCGAACAGGGACCACTGAAGCTTTCTTT.

The table lists this clone with a few counts. This chain links TRBV30 with TRBJ1-1; D is possibly TRBD1 (5 bases). The germline V gene encodes CDR1 GTSNPN and CDR2 SVGIG (reference sequence). CDR3 length: 12 amino acids. Deletions cut 2 bases from V and 3 bases from J, with 7 bases between. CDR3 sequence reads: CAWSTGDTEAFF. The CDR3 DNA sequence: TGTGCCTGGAGTACGGGGGACACTGAAGCTTTCTTT.

This chain links TRBV11-3 with TRBJ1-2; D unresolved. Germline V gene data show CDR1 as SGHNT and CDR2 as YENEEA. Trimming shortened V by 4 bases and J by 0 bases, and 9 bases separated the two germline ends. The CDR3 is 14 amino acids. The CDR3 coding sequence is TGTGCCAGCAGCTCTATGGGCGCTAACTATGGCTACACCTTC. This sequence encodes CASSSMGANYGYTF. Together with reference TRBV11-3 and TRBJ1-2, the CDR3 gives the full variable domain: EAGVVQSPRYKIIEKKQPVAFWCNPISGHNTLYWYLQNLGQGPELLIRYENEEAVDDSQLPKDRFSAERLKGVDSTLKIQPAELGDSAVYLCASSSMGANYGYTFGSGTRLTVV.

This clone showed up just a few times. This chain connects TRBV6-8 to TRBJ1-1; D is unresolved. Trimming removed 5 bases at V and 1 base at J, with 8 bases between. This CDR3 is 13 amino acids long. Germline CDR1 and CDR2: MNHGY and SAAAGT. In nucleotides, the CDR3 is TGTGCCAGCAGTCCGGACGCGAACACTGAAGCTTTCTTT. Amino acid sequence: CASSPDANTEAFF.

V is TRBV6-8 and J is TRBJ1-1, with D maybe TRBD1 (6 bases). CDR3 length equals 14 residues. V lost 7 bases and J 6 bases, leaving 18 bases between the germline ends. The germline V gene has CDR1 MNHGY and CDR2 SAAAGT. The CDR3: CASTQVGGRAEAFF. Written as DNA, the CDR3 is TGTGCCAGCACCCAGGTAGGGGGTCGGGCTGAAGCTTTCTTT.

CDR3 nucleotides: TGTGCCAGCAGCCCACAAGCCGGACAGGGACTGAACACTGAAGCTTTCTTT. Amino acid sequence: CASSPQAGQGLNTEAFF. This chain joins TRBV11-3 and TRBJ1-1, with 8 bases matching TRBD1. The germline V gene has CDR1 SGHNT and CDR2 YENEEA. CDR3 length equals 17 residues. The ends lost 5 bases at V and 0 bases at J; junction bases unmatched: 11.

The gene calls are TRBV30 and TRBJ1-1; 9 nucleotides align to TRBD1. V lost 0 bases and J lost 0; bases outside the gene matches: 2. Germline V gene lookup returns CDR1 GTSNPN and CDR2 SVGIG (reference sequence). CDR3 length equals 15 residues. The CDR3 DNA reads TGTGCCTGGAGTGTATGGGACAGGGTGAACACTGAAGCTTTCTTT. The encoded protein is CAWSVWDRVNTEAFF. Drawing the rest from reference TRBV30 and TRBJ1-1, the complete variable domain is SQTIHQWPATLVQPVGSPLSLECTVEGTSNPNLYWYRQAAGRGLQLLFYSVGIGQISSEVPQNLSASRPQDRQFILSSKKLLLSDSGFYLCAWSVWDRVNTEAFFGQGTRLTVV.

The rearrangement joins TRBV15 to TRBJ2-1; D unclear. The CDR3 has 16 residues. Germline V gene lookup returns CDR1 LNHNV and CDR2 YYDKDF (reference sequence). Trimming took off 4 bases at V and 3 bases at J, with 16 bases between the two ends. CDR3 amino acids: CATSTPLLGIYNEQFF. The DNA for the CDR3 is TGTGCCACCAGCACCCCGCTTCTGGGTATCTACAATGAGCAGTTCTTC. The full variable domain, its missing parts supplied by reference TRBV15 and TRBJ2-1, is DAMVIQNPRYQVTQFGKPVTLSCSQTLNHNVMYWYQQKSSQAPKLLFHYYDKDFNNEADTPDNFQSRRPNTSFCFLDIRSPGLGDTAMYLCATSTPLLGIYNEQFFGPGTRLTVL.

This rearrangement joins TRBV19 to TRBJ2-7; 9 bases agree with TRBD2. The CDR3 spans 13 residues. The trim removed 7 bases at V and 4 bases at J, leaving 5 bases unmatched. CDR1 and CDR2 (germline): LNHDA, SQIVND (reference sequence). This chain's CDR3 is CASTDTSGYEQYF. Written as DNA, the CDR3 is TGTGCCAGTACCGATACTAGCGGGTACGAGCAGTACTTC.

This clone ranks as large. The chain links TRBV4-1 to TRBJ1-6; a weak D match, TRBD1 (5 bases). V dropped 3 bases and J dropped 6 bases, with 12 bases sitting between them. The germline CDR1 and CDR2 sequences are MGHRA and YSYEKL. The CDR3 sequence is 15 residues long. CDR3 nucleotide sequence: TGCGCCAGCAGCCAGCGTCAACAGGTTAATTCACCCCTCCACTTT. It translates to CASSQRQQVNSPLHF.

This clone was seen a few times. The chain combines TRBV11-3 with TRBJ2-2; no clear D gene. Germline lookup yields CDR1 SGHNT and CDR2 YENEEA. V lost 2 bases to trimming and J lost 0 bases, with 10 bases between them. The CDR3 length is 16 residues. The CDR3 is CASSLNRGPNTGELFF. CDR3 coding DNA: TGTGCCAGCAGCTTAAATCGTGGACCGAACACCGGGGAGCTGTTTTTT.

This clone appeared a few times. The genes are TRBV19 and TRBJ2-3; TRBD2 matches 10 bases. There are 15 residues in the CDR3. CDR1 LNHDA and CDR2 SQIVND come from the germline V gene (reference sequence). After removal of 3 bases from V and 5 bases from J, the junction contained 5 bases not matched to a gene. Written as DNA, the CDR3 is TGTGCCAGTAGTATTAGGGCTAGCGGGGGAGATACGCAGTATTTT. Protein sequence: CASSIRASGGDTQYF.

This clone is medium-sized in the sample. The CDR3, as DNA: TGTGCCAGCCGATTATCAGGGGCCAACACTGAAGCTTTCTTT. Amino acids: CASRLSGANTEAFF. The genes are TRBV6-8 and TRBJ1-1, with a tentative D call TRBD1 (6 bases). The CDR3 has 14 amino acids. V lost 8 bases and J 2 bases, leaving 15 bases between the germline ends. The germline CDR1 and CDR2 sequences are MNHGY and SAAAGT.

The chain uses TRBV18 and TRBJ1-1; unclear D gene. V lost 0 bases and J lost 0, with 5 bases in between. The germline V gene encodes CDR1 KGHSH and CDR2 LQKENI. The CDR3 has 14 amino acids. The CDR3 is CASSPPGVNTEAFF. CDR3 coding DNA: TGTGCCAGCTCACCACCCGGGGTGAACACTGAAGCTTTCTTT. The variable domain in full, with the rest retrieved from reference TRBV18 and TRBJ1-1, is NAGVMQNPRHLVRRRGQEARLRCSPMKGHSHVYWYRQLPEEGLKFMVYLQKENIIDESGMPKERFSAEFPKEGPSILRIQQVVRGDSAAYFCASSPPGVNTEAFFGQGTRLTVV.

This rearrangement joins TRBV18 to TRBJ1-1; D is ambiguous. Germline loops: CDR1 KGHSH, CDR2 LQKENI. CDR3 length equals 15 residues. The V end lost 2 bases, the J end lost 0 bases, and 10 bases lay between the germline ends. In nucleotides, the CDR3 is TGTGCCAGCTCACCAGGGCTGCAGGTGAACACTGAAGCTTTCTTT. Translating it yields CASSPGLQVNTEAFF.

The gene calls are TRBV30 and TRBJ1-1; 11 nucleotides align to TRBD1. J gave up 3 bases and V 1 base, and 7 bases lay outside the gene matches. The CDR3 runs 16 residues. The germline gives CDR1 GTSNPN, CDR2 SVGIG (reference sequence). The CDR3 sequence is CAWSGGTGGLDTEAFF. CDR3 nucleotide sequence: TGTGCCTGGAGTGGCGGGACAGGGGGTTTGGACACTGAAGCTTTCTTT.

The chain uses TRBV9 and TRBJ1-2, with a tentative D call TRBD1 (5 bases). The CDR3 runs to 15 residues. Germline CDR1 and CDR2: SGDLS and YYNGEE. V was pared by 3 bases and J by 8 bases, with 20 bases between. The CDR3 protein is CASSASGAPGSGYTF. CDR3 nucleotide sequence: TGTGCCAGCAGCGCCTCCGGGGCCCCAGGATCCGGCTACACCTTC.

This clone has just a few counts. The chain carries TRBV11-3 and TRBJ1-2, with 7 bases lining up with TRBD1. The CDR3 is made up of 14 amino acids. Losses at the gene ends were 3 bases for V and 3 bases for J; bases not matched to a gene: 4. CDR1 SGHNT and CDR2 YENEEA come from the germline V gene. DNA of the CDR3: TGTGCCAGCAGCTTGGGGGACAGAGACTATGGCTACACCTTC. This codes for CASSLGDRDYGYTF.

The chain employs TRBV29-1 and TRBJ2-1, with 9 bases aligning to TRBD2. With V trimmed by 2 bases and J by 4 bases, 9 bases remained unmatched. Germline CDR1 and CDR2: SQVTM and ANQGSEA. The CDR3 sequence is 16 residues long. CDR3 sequence: CSVESAAGGQYNEQFF. In DNA, the CDR3 is TGCAGCGTTGAATCTGCAGCGGGGGGACAATACAATGAGCAGTTCTTC.

Turning to this clone: Its ends do not fully match the called genes, so a read error is possible. Some base could not be read or is ambiguous, and its residue is marked X. The chain uses TRBV19 and TRBJ2-3; D is perhaps TRBD2 (6 bases). The CDR3 runs to 16 residues. CDR1 and CDR2 (germline): LNHDA, SQIVND (reference sequence). The CDR3: CASSKGTATSTDXQYF. CDR3 in DNA: TGTGCCAGTAGTAAGGGTACAGCAACTAGCACAGATAYGCAGTATTTT.

This chain links TRBV6-8 with TRBJ1-1; no firm D call. CDR1 is MNHGY and CDR2 is SAAAGT in the germline V gene. Deletions cut 2 bases from V and 4 bases from J, with 23 bases between. CDR3 length: 18 amino acids. The DNA of the CDR3 is TGTGCCAGCAGTTACGGCCCCCCAGTCACGCGTTCCCCCACTGAAGCTTTCTTT. Encoded protein: CASSYGPPVTRSPTEAFF.

The V and J genes are TRBV9 and TRBJ2-2; a possible D gene is TRBD2 (5 bases). Germline V gives CDR1 SGDLS, CDR2 YYNGEE. V was cut by 4 bases and J by 1 base, with 14 bases left in between. The CDR3 consists of 16 residues. The CDR3 reads CASSPRGLGNTGELFF. For the CDR3, the DNA is TGTGCCAGCAGCCCCCGAGGACTGGGGAACACCGGGGAGCTGTTTTTT.

The CDR3 loop reads CASSLAGQSKLFF. The CDR3 nucleotides read TGTGCCAGCAGCCTTGCCGGGCAAAGTAAACTGTTTTTT. The chain combines TRBV14 with TRBJ1-4; D is undetermined. CDR3 length: 13 amino acids. CDR1 and CDR2 from the germline V gene are SGHDN and FVKESK. V dropped 4 bases and J dropped 11 bases, with 14 bases sitting between them.